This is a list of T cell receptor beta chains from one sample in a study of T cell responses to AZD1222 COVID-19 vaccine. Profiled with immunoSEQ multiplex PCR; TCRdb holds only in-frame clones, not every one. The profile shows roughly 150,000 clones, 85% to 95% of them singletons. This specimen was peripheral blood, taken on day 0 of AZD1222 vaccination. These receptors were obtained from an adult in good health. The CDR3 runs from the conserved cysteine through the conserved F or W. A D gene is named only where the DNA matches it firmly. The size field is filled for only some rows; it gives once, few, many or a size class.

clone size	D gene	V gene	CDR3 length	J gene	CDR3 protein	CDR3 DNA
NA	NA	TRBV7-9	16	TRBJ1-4	CASSSPREATNEKLFF	TGTGCCAGCAGCTCCCCACGAGAAGCAACTAATGAAAAACTGTTTTTT
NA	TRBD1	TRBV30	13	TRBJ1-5	CASQGEGDQPQHF	TGTGCCTCGCAGGGGGAAGGGGATCAGCCCCAGCATTTT
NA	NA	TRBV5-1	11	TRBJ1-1	CASRGITEAFF	TGCGCCAGCCGAGGGATAACTGAAGCTTTCTTT
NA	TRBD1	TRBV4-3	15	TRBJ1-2	CASSQVEGQVGGYTF	TGCGCCAGCAGCCAAGTGGAAGGACAGGTGGGGGGCTACACCTTC
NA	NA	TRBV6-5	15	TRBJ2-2	CASSYSGSNTGELFF	TGTGCCAGCAGTTACTCGGGGTCGAACACCGGGGAGCTGTTTTTT
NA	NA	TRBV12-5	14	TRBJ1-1	CASGLAGAITEAFF	TGTGCTAGTGGTTTGGCGGGGGCTATCACTGAAGCTTTCTTT
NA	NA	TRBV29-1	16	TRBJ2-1	CSVESGARNAYNEQFF	TGCAGCGTTGAATCGGGAGCCCGGAACGCCTACAATGAGCAGTTCTTC
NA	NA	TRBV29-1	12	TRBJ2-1	CSGEAVDNEQFF	TGCAGCGGCGAAGCTGTGGACAATGAGCAGTTCTTC
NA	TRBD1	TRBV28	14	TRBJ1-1	CASRYDRGGTEAFF	TGTGCCAGCAGGTATGACAGGGGGGGCACTGAAGCTTTCTTT
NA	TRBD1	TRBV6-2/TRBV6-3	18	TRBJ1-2	CASSLTSTGTRSNYGYTF	TGTGCCAGCAGCCTCACCTCGACAGGGACGCGGTCGAACTATGGCTACACCTTC
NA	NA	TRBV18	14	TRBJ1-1	CASSPLEGRTEAFF	TGTGCCAGCTCACCATTGGAGGGGCGGACTGAAGCTTTCTTT
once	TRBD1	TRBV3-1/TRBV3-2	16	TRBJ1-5	CASSQDSGTGDQPQHF	TGTGCCAGCAGCCAAGATTCTGGGACAGGGGATCAGCCCCAGCATTTT
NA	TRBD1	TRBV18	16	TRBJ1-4	CASSPSTGSPNEKLFF	TGTGCCAGCTCACCATCGACAGGGAGTCCGAATGAAAAACTGTTTTTT
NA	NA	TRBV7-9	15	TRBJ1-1	CASSLDRQRLTEAFF	TGTGCCAGCAGCTTAGACCGACAGAGACTCACTGAAGCTTTCTTT
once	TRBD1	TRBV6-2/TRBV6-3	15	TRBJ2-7	CASSLSGGAFYEQYF	TGTGCCAGCAGTCTATCAGGGGGCGCTTTCTACGAGCAGTACTTC
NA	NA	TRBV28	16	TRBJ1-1	CASSANPGQINTEAFF	TGTGCCAGCAGTGCTAACCCTGGCCAGATAAACACTGAAGCTTTCTTT
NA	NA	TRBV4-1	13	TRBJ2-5	CASSQERLETQYF	TGCGCCAGCAGCCAAGAGAGACTTGAGACCCAGTACTTC
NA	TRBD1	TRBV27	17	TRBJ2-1	CASSLTIWGQGNNEQFF	TGTGCCAGCAGTTTAACCATTTGGGGACAGGGAAACAATGAGCAGTTCTTC
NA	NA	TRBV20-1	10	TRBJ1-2	CSARDSGYTF	TGCAGTGCTAGGGACAGTGGCTACACCTTC
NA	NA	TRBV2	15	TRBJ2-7	CASSETGLISYEQYF	TGTGCCAGCAGTGAAACCGGACTGATAAGCTACGAGCAGTACTTC
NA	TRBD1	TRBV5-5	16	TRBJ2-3	CASSTRQGANTDTQYF	TGTGCCAGCAGCACAAGACAGGGGGCGAACACAGATACGCAGTATTTT
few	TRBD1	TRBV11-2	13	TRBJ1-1	CASSLARDRGAFF	TGTGCCAGCAGCTTAGCCCGGGACAGGGGAGCTTTCTTT
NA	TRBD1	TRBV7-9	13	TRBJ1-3	CASSLDRGNTIYF	TGTGCCAGCAGCTTGGACAGGGGAAACACCATATATTTT
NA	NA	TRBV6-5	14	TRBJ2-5	CASSQPTHQETQYF	TGTGCCAGCAGCCAACCGACGCACCAAGAGACCCAGTACTTC
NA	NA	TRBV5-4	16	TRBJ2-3	CASSSAGPSSTDTQYF	TGTGCCAGCAGCTCTGCGGGACCTTCTAGCACAGATACGCAGTATTTT
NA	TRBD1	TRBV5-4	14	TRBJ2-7	CASSHRTGGYEQYF	TGTGCCAGCAGCCACAGGACAGGGGGGTACGAGCAGTACTTC
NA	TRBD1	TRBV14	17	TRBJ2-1	CASSSTGENSPWNEQFF	TGTGCCAGCAGCTCAACAGGGGAGAACTCGCCGTGGAATGAGCAGTTCTTC
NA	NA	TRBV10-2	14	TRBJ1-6	CASSEGAGGSPLHF	TGCGCCAGCAGTGAAGGGGCAGGCGGATCACCCCTCCACTTT
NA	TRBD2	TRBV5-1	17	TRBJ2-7	CASSPLAYSGSIYEQYF	TGCGCCAGCAGCCCCCTGGCCTATAGCGGGAGTATCTACGAGCAGTACTTC
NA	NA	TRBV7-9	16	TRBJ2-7	CASSFWVSGPVDEQYF	TGTGCCAGCAGCTTTTGGGTTAGCGGCCCGGTAGACGAGCAGTACTTC
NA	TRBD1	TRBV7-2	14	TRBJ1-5	CASSLGQGSQPQHF	TGTGCCAGCAGCTTAGGACAGGGAAGTCAGCCCCAGCATTTT
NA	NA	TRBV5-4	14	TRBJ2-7	CASSSGISSYEQYF	TGTGCCAGCAGCTCAGGGATCAGCTCCTACGAGCAGTACTTC
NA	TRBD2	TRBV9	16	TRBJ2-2	CASSATSGGNTGELFF	TGTGCCAGCAGCGCGACTAGCGGGGGTAACACCGGGGAGCTGTTTTTT
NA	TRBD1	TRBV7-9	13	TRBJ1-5	CASSQTGDQPQHF	TGTGCCAGCAGTCAAACAGGGGATCAGCCCCAGCATTTT
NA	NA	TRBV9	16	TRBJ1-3	CASSAGHLLSGNTIYF	TGTGCCAGCAGCGCGGGGCACCTTCTCTCTGGAAACACCATATATTTT
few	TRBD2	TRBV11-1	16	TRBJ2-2	CASSFLAGALGGELFF	TGTGCCAGCAGCTTCCTAGCGGGGGCCCTCGGCGGGGAGCTGTTTTTT
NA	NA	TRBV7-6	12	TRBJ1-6	CASSPGDSPLHF	TGTGCCAGCAGCCCGGGAGATTCACCCCTCCACTTT
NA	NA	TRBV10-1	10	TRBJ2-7	CASSVEGQNF	TGCGCCAGCAGTGTGGAGGGACAGAACTTC
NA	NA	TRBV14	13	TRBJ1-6	CASSQDVGSPLHF	TGTGCCAGCAGCCAAGATGTAGGTTCACCCCTCCACTTT
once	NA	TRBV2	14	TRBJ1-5	CAPSWAGCNQPQHF	TGTGCCCCCAGCTGGGCGGGGTGCAATCAGCCCCAGCATTTT
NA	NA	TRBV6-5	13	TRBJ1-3	CASSPGWANTIYF	TGTGCCAGCAGTCCAGGGTGGGCAAACACCATATATTTT
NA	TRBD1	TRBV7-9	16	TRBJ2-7	CASTEGQGGFFYEQYF	TGTGCCAGCACCGAGGGACAGGGGGGTTTTTTCTACGAGCAGTACTTC
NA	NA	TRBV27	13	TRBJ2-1	CASSFSSYNEQFF	TGTGCCAGCAGTTTTTCCAGCTACAATGAGCAGTTCTTC
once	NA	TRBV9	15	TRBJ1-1	CASSVDGGWDTEAFF	TGTGCCAGCAGCGTGGACGGGGGCTGGGACACTGAAGCTTTCTTT
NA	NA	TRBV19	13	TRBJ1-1	CASSLGGGSEAFF	TGTGCCAGTAGCCTAGGTGGAGGGAGTGAAGCTTTCTTT
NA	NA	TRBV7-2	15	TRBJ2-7	CASSLARLGGYEQYF	TGTGCCAGCAGCTTAGCAAGATTAGGGGGCTACGAGCAGTACTTC
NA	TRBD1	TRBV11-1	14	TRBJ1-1	CASSLAGQGSEAFF	TGTGCCAGCAGCTTAGCCGGACAGGGGAGTGAAGCTTTCTTT
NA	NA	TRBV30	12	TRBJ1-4	CAWSSGPEKLFF	TGTGCCTGGAGCTCAGGGCCCGAAAAACTGTTTTTT
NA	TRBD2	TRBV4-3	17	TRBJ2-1	CASSHDYHSGGSHEQFF	TGCGCCAGCAGCCACGACTATCATAGCGGGGGGTCCCATGAGCAGTTCTTC
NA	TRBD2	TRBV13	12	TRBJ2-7	CASSLVSGGQYF	TGTGCCAGCAGCTTAGTTTCGGGGGGGCAGTACTTC
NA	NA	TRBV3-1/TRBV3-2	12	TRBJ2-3	CASSLLGDTQYF	TGTGCCAGCAGCCTGCTAGGAGATACGCAGTATTTT
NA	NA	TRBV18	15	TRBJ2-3	CASSPRGPTPDTQYF	TGTGCCAGCTCACCACGGGGACCCACCCCGGATACGCAGTATTTT
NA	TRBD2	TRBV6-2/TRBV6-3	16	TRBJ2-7	CASSDPSSGTLYEQYF	TGTGCCAGCAGTGACCCTTCTAGCGGGACCCTCTACGAGCAGTACTTC
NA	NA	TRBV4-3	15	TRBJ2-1	CASSQDPGSYNEQFF	TGCGCCAGCAGCCAAGATCCGGGATCCTACAATGAGCAGTTCTTC
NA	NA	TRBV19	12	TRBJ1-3	CASRGEGNTIYF	TGTGCCAGTCGGGGTGAAGGAAACACCATATATTTT
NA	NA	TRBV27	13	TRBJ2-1	CASSQRRDNEQFF	TGTGCCAGCAGTCAGCGCAGGGACAATGAGCAGTTCTTC
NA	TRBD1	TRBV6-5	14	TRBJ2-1	CASSLGTEYNEQFF	TGTGCCAGCAGTCTCGGGACAGAATACAATGAGCAGTTCTTC
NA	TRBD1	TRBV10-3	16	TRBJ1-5	CAISEYGTGNNQPQHF	TGTGCCATCAGTGAGTACGGGACAGGGAACAATCAGCCCCAGCATTTT
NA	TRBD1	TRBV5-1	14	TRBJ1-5	CASSTGQENQPQHF	TGCGCCAGCAGCACGGGACAGGAGAATCAGCCCCAGCATTTT